This T cell receptor beta chain stems from a study of T cell repertoires in cytomegalovirus infection. Study details: Shared public TCR beta signatures pointed to both CMV infection and a matching HLA type.

In TCRdb, the reads were re-called with MiXCR into one record per CDR3 protein. The data hold about 830,000 distinct CDR3 sequences, with less than 35% observed a single time. The study's findings and limits: The ex vivo response was dominated by HLA-C-restricted CMV-specific TCR beta clonotypes.

Germline CDR1 reads LNHDA; CDR2 reads SQIVND (reference sequence). The V end was cut by 6 bases, the J end by 1 base, with 10 bases between. This CDR3 contains 14 residues. Remarks on this clonotype: Its antigen remains unknown.

The TCR sequence derives from a human donor in good health (CMV status not recorded). Some clones in this sample may be carry-over from other donors' samples. The rearrangement links TRBV19 to TRBJ1-5; no clear D. The sample was cultured CD8+ T cells from PBMCs, taken from culture after CMV antigen stimulation. The CDR3 loop is CASSLPRSNQPQHF. The CDR3 DNA follows: TGTGCCAGTAGCCTCCCCAGGAGCAATCAGCCCCAGCATTTT.